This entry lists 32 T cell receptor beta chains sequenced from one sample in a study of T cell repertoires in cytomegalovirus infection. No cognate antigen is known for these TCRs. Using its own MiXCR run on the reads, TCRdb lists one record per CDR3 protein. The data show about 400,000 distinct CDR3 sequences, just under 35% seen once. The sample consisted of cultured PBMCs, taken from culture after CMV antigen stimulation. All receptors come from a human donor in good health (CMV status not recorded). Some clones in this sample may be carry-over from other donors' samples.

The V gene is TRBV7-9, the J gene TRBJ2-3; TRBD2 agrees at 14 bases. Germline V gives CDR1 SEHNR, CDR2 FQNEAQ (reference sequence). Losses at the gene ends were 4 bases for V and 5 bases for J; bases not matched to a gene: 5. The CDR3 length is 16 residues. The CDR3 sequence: CASSSTSGRAQDTQYF. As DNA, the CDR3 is TGTGCCAGCAGCTCGACTAGCGGGAGGGCCCAAGATACGCAGTATTTT.

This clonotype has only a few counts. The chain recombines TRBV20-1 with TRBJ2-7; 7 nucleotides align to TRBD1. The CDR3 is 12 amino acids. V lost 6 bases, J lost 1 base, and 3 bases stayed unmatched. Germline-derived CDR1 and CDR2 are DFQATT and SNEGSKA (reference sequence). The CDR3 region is CSANRGSYEQYV. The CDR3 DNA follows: TGCAGTGCCAACAGGGGATCCTACGAGCAGTACGTC.

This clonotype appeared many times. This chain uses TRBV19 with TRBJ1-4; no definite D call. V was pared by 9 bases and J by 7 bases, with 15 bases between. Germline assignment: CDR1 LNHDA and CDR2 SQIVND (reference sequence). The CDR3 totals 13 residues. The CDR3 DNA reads TGTGCCAGCGTCTGGGTCGGGAGTGAAAAACTGTTTTTT. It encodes CASVWVGSEKLFF.

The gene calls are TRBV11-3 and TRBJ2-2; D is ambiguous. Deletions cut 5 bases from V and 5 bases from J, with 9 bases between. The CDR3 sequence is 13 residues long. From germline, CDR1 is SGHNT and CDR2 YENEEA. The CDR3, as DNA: TGTGCCAGCAGCCAAGGACCTACCGGGGAGCTGTTTTTT. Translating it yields CASSQGPTGELFF. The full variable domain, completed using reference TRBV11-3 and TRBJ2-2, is EAGVVQSPRYKIIEKKQPVAFWCNPISGHNTLYWYLQNLGQGPELLIRYENEEAVDDSQLPKDRFSAERLKGVDSTLKIQPAELGDSAVYLCASSQGPTGELFFGEGSRLTVL.

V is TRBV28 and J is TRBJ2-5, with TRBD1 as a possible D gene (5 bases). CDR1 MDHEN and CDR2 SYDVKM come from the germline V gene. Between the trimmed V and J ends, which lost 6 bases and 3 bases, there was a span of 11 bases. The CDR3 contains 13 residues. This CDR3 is CASSKTVKETQYF. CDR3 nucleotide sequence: TGTGCCAGCAGCAAGACAGTAAAAGAGACCCAGTACTTC.

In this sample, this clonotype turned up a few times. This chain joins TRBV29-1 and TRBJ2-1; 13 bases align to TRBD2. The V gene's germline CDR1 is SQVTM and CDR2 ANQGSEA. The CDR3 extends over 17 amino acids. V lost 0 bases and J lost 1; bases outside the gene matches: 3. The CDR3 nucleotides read TGCAGCGTTGAAGATGTGGGACTAGCGGGATCCTACAATGAGCAGTTCTTC. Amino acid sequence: CSVEDVGLAGSYNEQFF.

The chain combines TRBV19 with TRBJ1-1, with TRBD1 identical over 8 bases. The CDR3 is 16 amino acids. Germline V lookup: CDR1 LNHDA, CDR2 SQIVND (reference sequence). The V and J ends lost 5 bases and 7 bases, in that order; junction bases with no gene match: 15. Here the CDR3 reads CASSVFRTGRDSEAFF. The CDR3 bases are TGTGCCAGTAGTGTCTTTAGGACAGGGCGTGATAGTGAAGCTTTCTTT.

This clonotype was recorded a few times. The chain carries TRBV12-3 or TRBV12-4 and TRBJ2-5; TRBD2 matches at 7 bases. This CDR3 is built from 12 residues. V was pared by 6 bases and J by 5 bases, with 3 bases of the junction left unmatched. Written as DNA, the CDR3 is TGTGCCAGCAGGCGGGGGTGGGAGACCCAGTACTTC. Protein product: CASRRGWETQYF.

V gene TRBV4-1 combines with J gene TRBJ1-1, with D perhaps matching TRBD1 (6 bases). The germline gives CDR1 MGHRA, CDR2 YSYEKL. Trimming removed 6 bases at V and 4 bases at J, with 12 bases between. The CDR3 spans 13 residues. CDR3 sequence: CASRQGISTEAFF. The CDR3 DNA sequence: TGCGCCAGCAGACAGGGAATATCCACTGAAGCTTTCTTT.

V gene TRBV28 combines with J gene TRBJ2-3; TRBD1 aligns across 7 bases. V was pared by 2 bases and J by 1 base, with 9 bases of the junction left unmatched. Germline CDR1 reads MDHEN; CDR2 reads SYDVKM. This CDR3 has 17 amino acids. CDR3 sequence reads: CASSLNRGLLGTDTQYF. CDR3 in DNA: TGTGCCAGCAGTTTAAACAGGGGTCTTCTCGGCACAGATACGCAGTATTTT.

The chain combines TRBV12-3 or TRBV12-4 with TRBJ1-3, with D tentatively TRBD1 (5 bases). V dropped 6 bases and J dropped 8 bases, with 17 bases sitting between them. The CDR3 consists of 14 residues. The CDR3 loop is CASSQGNLGDTIYF. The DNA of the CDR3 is TGTGCCAGCAGCCAAGGGAATTTGGGGGACACCATATATTTT.

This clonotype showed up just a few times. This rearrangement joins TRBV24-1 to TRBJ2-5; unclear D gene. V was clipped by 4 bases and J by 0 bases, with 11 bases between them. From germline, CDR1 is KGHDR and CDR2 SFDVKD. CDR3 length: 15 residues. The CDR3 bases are TGTGCCACCAGTGAACCCTCAGAGTACCAAGAGACCCAGTACTTC. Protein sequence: CATSEPSEYQETQYF.

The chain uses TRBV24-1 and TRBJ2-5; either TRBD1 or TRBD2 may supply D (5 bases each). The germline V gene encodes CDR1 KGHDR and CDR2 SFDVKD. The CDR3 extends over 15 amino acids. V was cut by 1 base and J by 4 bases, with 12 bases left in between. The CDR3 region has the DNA TGTGCCACCAGTGATTTCCAGGGTGGAGGAGAGACCCAGTACTTC. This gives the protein CATSDFQGGGETQYF.

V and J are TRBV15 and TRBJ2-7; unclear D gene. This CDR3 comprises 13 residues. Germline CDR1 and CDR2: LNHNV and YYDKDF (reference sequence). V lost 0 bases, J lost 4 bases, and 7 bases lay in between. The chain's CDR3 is CATSRDRGYEQYV. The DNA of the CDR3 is TGTGCCACCAGCAGAGATCGCGGATACGAGCAGTACGTC.

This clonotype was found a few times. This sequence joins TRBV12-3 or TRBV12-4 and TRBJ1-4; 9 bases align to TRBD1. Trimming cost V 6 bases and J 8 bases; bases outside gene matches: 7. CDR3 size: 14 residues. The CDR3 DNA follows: TGTGCCAGCAGGGACGACAGGGGGAGCGAAAAACTGTTTTTT. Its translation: CASRDDRGSEKLFF.

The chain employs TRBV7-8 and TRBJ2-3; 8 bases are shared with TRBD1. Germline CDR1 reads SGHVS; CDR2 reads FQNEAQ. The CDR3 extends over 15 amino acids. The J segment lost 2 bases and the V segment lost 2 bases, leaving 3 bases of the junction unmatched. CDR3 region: CASSLTGGHTDTQYF. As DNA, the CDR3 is TGTGCCAGCAGCTTAACAGGGGGACACACAGATACGCAGTATTTT.

CDR3 bases: TGTGCCAGCAGCCGTGGGGCGGGACCATCCTACAATGAGCAGTTCTTC. This translates into CASSRGAGPSYNEQFF. The chain uses TRBV14 and TRBJ2-1, with D possibly TRBD2 on 6 matching bases. The ends were cut back, 4 bases at V and 1 base at J, with 14 bases in the middle. This CDR3 is built from 16 residues. CDR1 is SGHDN, CDR2 FVKESK, per germline.

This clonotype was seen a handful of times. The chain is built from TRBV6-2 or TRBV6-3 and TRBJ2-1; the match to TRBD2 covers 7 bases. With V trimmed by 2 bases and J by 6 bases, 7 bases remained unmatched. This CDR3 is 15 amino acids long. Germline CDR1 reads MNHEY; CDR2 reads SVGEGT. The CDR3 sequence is CASSYELARGNEQFF. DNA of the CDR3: TGTGCCAGCAGTTACGAACTAGCGAGGGGCAATGAGCAGTTCTTC.

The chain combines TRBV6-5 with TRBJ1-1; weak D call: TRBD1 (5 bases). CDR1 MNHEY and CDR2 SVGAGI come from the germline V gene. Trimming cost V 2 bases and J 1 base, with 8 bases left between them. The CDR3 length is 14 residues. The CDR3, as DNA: TGTGCCAGCAGTTACCCAGGGAAGAACACTGAAGCTTTCTTT. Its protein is CASSYPGKNTEAFF.

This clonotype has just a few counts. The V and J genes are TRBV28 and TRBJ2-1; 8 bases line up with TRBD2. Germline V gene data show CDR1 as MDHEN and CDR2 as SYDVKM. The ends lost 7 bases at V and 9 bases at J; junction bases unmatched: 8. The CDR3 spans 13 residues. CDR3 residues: CASISGGAFEQFF. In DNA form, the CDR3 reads TGTGCCAGCATCTCCGGGGGGGCCTTTGAGCAGTTCTTC.

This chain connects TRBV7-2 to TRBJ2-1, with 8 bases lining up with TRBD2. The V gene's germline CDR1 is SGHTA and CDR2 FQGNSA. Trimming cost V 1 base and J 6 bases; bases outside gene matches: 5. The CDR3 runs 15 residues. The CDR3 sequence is CASSLDPGGVNEQFF. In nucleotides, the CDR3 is TGTGCCAGCAGCTTAGATCCGGGGGGGGTCAATGAGCAGTTCTTC.

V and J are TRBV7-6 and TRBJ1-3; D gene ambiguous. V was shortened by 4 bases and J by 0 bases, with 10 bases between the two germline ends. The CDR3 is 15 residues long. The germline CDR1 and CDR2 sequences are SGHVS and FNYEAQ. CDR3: CASSSTVSSGNTIYF. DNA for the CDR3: TGTGCCAGCAGCTCGACGGTGAGCTCTGGAAACACCATATATTTT.

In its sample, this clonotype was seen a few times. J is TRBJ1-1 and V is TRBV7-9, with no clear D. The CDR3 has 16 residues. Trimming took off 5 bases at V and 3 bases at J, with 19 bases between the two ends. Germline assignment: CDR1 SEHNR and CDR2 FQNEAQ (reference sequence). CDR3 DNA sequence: TGTGCCAGCAGCCCGGCTCTTCGGCCAGAGGACACTGAAGCTTTCTTT. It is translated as CASSPALRPEDTEAFF. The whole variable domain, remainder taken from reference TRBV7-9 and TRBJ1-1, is DTGVSQNPRHKITKRGQNVTFRCDPISEHNRLYWYRQTLGQGPEFLTYFQNEAQLEKSRLLSDRFSAERPKGSFSTLEIQRTEQGDSAMYLCASSPALRPEDTEAFFGQGTRLTVV.

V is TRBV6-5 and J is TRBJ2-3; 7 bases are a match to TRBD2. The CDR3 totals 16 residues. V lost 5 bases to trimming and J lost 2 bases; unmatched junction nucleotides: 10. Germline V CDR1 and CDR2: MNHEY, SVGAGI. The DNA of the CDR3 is TGTGCCAGCAGTCCCTTACGAGCGGGATACACAGATACGCAGTATTTT. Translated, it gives CASSPLRAGYTDTQYF.

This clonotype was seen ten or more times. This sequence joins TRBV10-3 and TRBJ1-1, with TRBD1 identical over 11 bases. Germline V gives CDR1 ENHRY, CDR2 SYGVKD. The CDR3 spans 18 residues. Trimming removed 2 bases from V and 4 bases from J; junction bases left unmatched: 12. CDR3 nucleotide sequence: TGTGCCATCAGTGAGGGAGCAGGACAGGGGGCAAGGGGCACTGAAGCTTTCTTT. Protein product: CAISEGAGQGARGTEAFF.

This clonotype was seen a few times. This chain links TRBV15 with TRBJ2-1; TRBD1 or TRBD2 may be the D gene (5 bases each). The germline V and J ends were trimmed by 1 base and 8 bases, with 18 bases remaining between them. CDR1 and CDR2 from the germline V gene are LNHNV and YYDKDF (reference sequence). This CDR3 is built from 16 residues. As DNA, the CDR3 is TGTGCCACCAGCAGAGCTCGGACCGGGGCCTCCTATGAGCAGTTCTTC. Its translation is CATSRARTGASYEQFF. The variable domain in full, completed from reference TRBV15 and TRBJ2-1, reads DAMVIQNPRYQVTQFGKPVTLSCSQTLNHNVMYWYQQKSSQAPKLLFHYYDKDFNNEADTPDNFQSRRPNTSFCFLDIRSPGLGDTAMYLCATSRARTGASYEQFFGPGTRLTVL.

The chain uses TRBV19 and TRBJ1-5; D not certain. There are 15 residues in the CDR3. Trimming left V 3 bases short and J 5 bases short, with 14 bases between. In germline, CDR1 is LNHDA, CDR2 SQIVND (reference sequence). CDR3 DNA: TGTGCCAGTAGTATGCTCCGGAGGGAGGATCAGCCCCAGCATTTT. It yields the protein CASSMLRREDQPQHF.

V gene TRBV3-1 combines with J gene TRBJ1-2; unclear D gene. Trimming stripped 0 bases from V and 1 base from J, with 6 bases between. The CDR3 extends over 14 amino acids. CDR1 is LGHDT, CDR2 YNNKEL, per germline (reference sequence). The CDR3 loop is CASSQDRVNYGYTF. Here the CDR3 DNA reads TGTGCCAGCAGCCAAGACCGAGTTAACTATGGCTACACCTTC.

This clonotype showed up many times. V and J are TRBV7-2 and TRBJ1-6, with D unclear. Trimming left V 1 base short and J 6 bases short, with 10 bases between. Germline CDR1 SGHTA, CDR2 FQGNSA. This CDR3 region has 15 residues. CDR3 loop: CASSLVGDANSPLHF. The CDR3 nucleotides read TGTGCCAGCAGCTTAGTCGGAGACGCTAATTCACCCCTCCACTTT.

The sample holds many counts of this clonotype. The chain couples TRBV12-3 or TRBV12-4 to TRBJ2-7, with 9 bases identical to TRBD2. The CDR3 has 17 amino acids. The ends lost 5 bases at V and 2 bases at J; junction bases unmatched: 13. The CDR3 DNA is TGTGCCAGCAGTCCCGACAGGAGCGGGAGGTTCACCTACGAGCAGTACGTC. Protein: CASSPDRSGRFTYEQYV.

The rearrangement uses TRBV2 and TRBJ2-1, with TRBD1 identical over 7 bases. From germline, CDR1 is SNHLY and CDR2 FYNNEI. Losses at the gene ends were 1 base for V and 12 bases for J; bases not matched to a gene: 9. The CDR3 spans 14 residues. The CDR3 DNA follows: TGTGCCAGCAGTGAAGTCGTGACAGGGTTGGGGCAGTTCTTC. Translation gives CASSEVVTGLGQFF.

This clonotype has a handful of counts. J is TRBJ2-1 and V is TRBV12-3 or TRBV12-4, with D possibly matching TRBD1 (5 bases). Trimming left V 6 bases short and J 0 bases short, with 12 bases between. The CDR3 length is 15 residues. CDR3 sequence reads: CASRGRWSSYNEQFF. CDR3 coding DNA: TGTGCCAGCAGGGGGCGATGGAGCTCCTACAATGAGCAGTTCTTC.